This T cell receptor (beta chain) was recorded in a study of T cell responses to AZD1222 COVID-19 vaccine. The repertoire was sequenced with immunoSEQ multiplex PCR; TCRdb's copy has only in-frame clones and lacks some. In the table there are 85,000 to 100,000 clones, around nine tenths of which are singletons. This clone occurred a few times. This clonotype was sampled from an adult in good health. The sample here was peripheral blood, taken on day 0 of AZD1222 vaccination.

In nucleotides, the CDR3 is TGTGCCAGCAGCTTTTTCGGGGGTGGAAGCAATCAGCCCCAGCATTTT. This gives the protein CASSFFGGGSNQPQHF. This chain links TRBV7-8 with TRBJ1-5, with D maybe TRBD1 (5 bases). Deletions cut 3 bases from V and 1 base from J, with 13 bases between. Per germline, CDR1 SGHVS and CDR2 FQNEAQ. The length of the CDR3 is 16 residues.